A single T cell receptor beta chain is shown here with its context. What it recognizes is unknown. The sample comes from a study of HIV-infected patients and healthy controls. No cell fractionation was done, so the repertoire covers all unsorted peripheral blood T cells. RNA came from around 2.3 ml of peripheral blood. Reverse transcription used around 500 ng RNA and constant-region primers for alpha and beta. Using multiplexing indices, alpha and beta chain libraries were generated apart by chain-specific third strand synthesis. One primer pair amplified all rearrangements per chain; each cDNA got molecular barcodes. Each CDR3 protein gets one entry after TCRdb re-called the 5' RACE reads with MiXCR. The repertoire consists of 7,500 to 10,000 distinct CDR3 sequences, with approximately 7.9% occurring once and the leading ten covering about 35%. Study conclusions and caveats: Healthy control repertoires had roughly threefold more distinct CDR3s than untreated HIV+ repertoires, and higher Shannon diversity.

The sequences come from blood, collected before antiretroviral therapy. The clonotype comes from an adult with HIV infection. The donor label of this sample is uncertain.

The CDR3 loop reads CASSLAGGFTDTQYF. In DNA form, the CDR3 reads TGTGCCAGCAGCTTAGCGGGGGGGTTCACAGATACGCAGTATTTT. The chain joins TRBV5-6 to TRBJ2-3, with 10 positions matching TRBD2. CDR1 and CDR2 from the germline V gene are SGHDT and YYEEEE. The CDR3 is 15 residues long. The V gene end was trimmed by 2 bases and the J gene end by 2 bases; junction bases not matched to a gene: 2.